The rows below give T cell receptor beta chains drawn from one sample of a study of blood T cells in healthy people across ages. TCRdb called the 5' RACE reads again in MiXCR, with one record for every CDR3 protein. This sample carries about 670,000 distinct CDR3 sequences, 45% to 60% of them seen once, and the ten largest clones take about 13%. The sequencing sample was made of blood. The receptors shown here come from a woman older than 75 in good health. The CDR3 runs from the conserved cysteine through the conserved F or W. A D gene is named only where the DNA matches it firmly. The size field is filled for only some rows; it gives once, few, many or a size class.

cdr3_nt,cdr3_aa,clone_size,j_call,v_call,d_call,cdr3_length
TGCAGCGTTGCAGGGATTGGTCAGCCCCAGCATTTT,CSVAGIGQPQHF,.,TRBJ1-5,TRBV29-1,.,12
TGCAGTGCTGCGACAGCAAGCTCTGGGGCCAACGTCCTGACTTTC,CSAATASSGANVLTF,.,TRBJ2-6,TRBV20-1,.,15
TGTGCCAGCAGGGGATCCGGGACAAGGGCGGGAGGTGGCTATGGCTACACCTTC,CASRGSGTRAGGGYGYTF,.,TRBJ1-2,TRBV7-9,.,18
TGCAGCGTTGCCCTGACAGGGGGCTGGGATGGCTACACCTTC,CSVALTGGWDGYTF,.,TRBJ1-2,TRBV29-1,TRBD1,14
TGTGCCAGCAGCCCGCCACAGGGAGCAAAAGAGCAGTACTTC,CASSPPQGAKEQYF,once,TRBJ2-4,TRBV7-9,.,14
TGCAGCGTTCCCTTCGTAGGGGAAGAGACCCAGTACTTC,CSVPFVGEETQYF,.,TRBJ2-5,TRBV29-1,.,13
TGTGCCAGCAGCTCTCAGACTAGCGGCAGTGGGAGCAGCTACAATGAGCAGTTCTTC,CASSSQTSGSGSSYNEQFF,many,TRBJ2-1,TRBV7-9,TRBD2,19
TGTGCCAGCAGCTTAGGAGCCGGCGCTGAAGCTTTCTTT,CASSLGAGAEAFF,many,TRBJ1-1,TRBV7-2,.,13
TGCGCCAGCAGCTTGACGGTTAGCACCCCGACCCAGTACTTC,CASSLTVSTPTQYF,many,TRBJ2-5,TRBV5-1,.,14
TGCAGTGCTAGCGAGGGGCCGAGCTCCTACGAGCAGTACTTC,CSASEGPSSYEQYF,many,TRBJ2-7,TRBV20-1,.,14
TGCGCCAGCAGCCAACGGCTAGCGGGGGGCCAAACCTCCACAGATACGCAGTATTTT,CASSQRLAGGQTSTDTQYF,few,TRBJ2-3,TRBV4-1,TRBD2,19
TGCAGTGCTATCGTCGCGGGGTCCTACAATGAGCAGTTCTTC,CSAIVAGSYNEQFF,once,TRBJ2-1,TRBV20-1,.,14
TGTGCCAGCAGCTTTTATGTGTCTGAAGCTTTCTTT,CASSFYVSEAFF,.,TRBJ1-1,TRBV5-6,.,12
TGTGCCAGCAGTCCGGACGGGGGGAGCGGGCCCCAGCATTTT,CASSPDGGSGPQHF,.,TRBJ1-5,TRBV12-3/TRBV12-4,.,14
TGCGCCAGCGGACCGGACAGCGGGAACACTGAAGCTTTCTTT,CASGPDSGNTEAFF,.,TRBJ1-1,TRBV5-1,.,14
TGCGCCAGCAGCCAAGTGGGAACAGGCCCTTTGAGGAATGAGCAGTTCTTC,CASSQVGTGPLRNEQFF,few,TRBJ2-1,TRBV4-3,.,17
TGCAGTGCGAGAAGGGAGGATGTAAGAAACAATGAGCAGTTCTTC,CSARREDVRNNEQFF,many,TRBJ2-1,TRBV20-1,.,15
TGTGCCAGCAGCGTAGACTTTGCAGCGAACACCGGGGAGCTGTTTTTT,CASSVDFAANTGELFF,.,TRBJ2-2,TRBV9,.,16